Presented here are 25 T cell receptor beta chains from one specimen sequenced in a study of blood T cell repertoires in COVID-19. The assay was immunoSEQ multiplex PCR, and TCRdb's table has in-frame clones only and misses some. The repertoire holds about 140,000 clones, with roughly 86% as singletons. Sequences were obtained from peripheral blood. These receptor sequences come from a man aged 50-60 years with active or convalescent COVID-19.

V usage is TRBV18 and J usage is TRBJ2-6, with 8 bases identical to TRBD1. V lost 3 bases, J lost 2 bases, and 9 bases stayed unmatched. The CDR3 covers 18 residues. Germline CDR1 and CDR2: KGHSH and LQKENI. The CDR3 protein is CASSPRSGGSPGANVLTF. The DNA for the CDR3 is TGTGCCAGCTCACCTAGGTCAGGGGGCAGCCCTGGGGCCAACGTCCTGACTTTC.

This rearrangement joins TRBV5-4 to TRBJ1-4; 9 bases are shared with TRBD1. V dropped 4 bases and J dropped 8; count of bases not matched to a gene: 6. The CDR3 loop spans 14 amino acids. Germline V gene lookup returns CDR1 SGHNT and CDR2 YYREEE (reference sequence). The CDR3 sequence: CASSERDRAEKLFF. As DNA, the CDR3 is TGTGCCAGCAGCGAACGGGACAGGGCGGAAAAACTGTTTTTT.

The rearrangement links TRBV6-5 to TRBJ2-5; 9 bases are shared with TRBD1. Germline assignment: CDR1 MNHEY and CDR2 SVGAGI. V dropped 10 bases and J dropped 4; count of bases not matched to a gene: 10. The CDR3 is made up of 14 amino acids. The CDR3 spells CATLYRGRGETQYF. The CDR3 DNA reads TGTGCCACACTTTACAGGGGGCGCGGAGAGACCCAGTACTTC.

The rearrangement joins TRBV2 to TRBJ1-2, with 8 bases identical to TRBD1. From germline, CDR1 is SNHLY and CDR2 FYNNEI. V shed 4 bases, J shed 12 bases, and the junction held 7 bases outside the gene matches. The CDR3 sequence is 12 residues long. The CDR3 protein is CASSVDWTGNTF. CDR3 sequence (DNA): TGTGCCAGCAGTGTCGACTGGACAGGGAACACCTTC.

The CDR3 DNA follows: TGTGCCAGTAGTATAGATACCGGTATAGCGTTATACAATGAGCAGTTCTTC. Its protein product is CASSIDTGIALYNEQFF. The V and J genes are TRBV19 and TRBJ2-1; TRBD2 is a possible D gene (5 bases). Trimming took off 0 bases at V and 4 bases at J, with 16 bases between the two ends. This CDR3 is 17 amino acids long. From germline, CDR1 is LNHDA and CDR2 SQIVND (reference sequence).

V usage is TRBV3-1 (or the pseudogene TRBV3-2) and J usage is TRBJ2-7; the match to TRBD2 covers 10 bases. Germline V gives CDR1 LGHDT, CDR2 YNNKEL (reference sequence). V shed 4 bases and J 3 bases; nucleotides not matched to a gene: 3. There are 14 residues in the CDR3. The CDR3 sequence is CASSPGTSDYEQYF. The CDR3, as DNA: TGTGCCAGCAGCCCCGGGACTAGCGACTACGAGCAGTACTTC.

The rearrangement uses TRBV28 and TRBJ2-2, with 7 nucleotides matching TRBD1. The V gene end was trimmed by 5 bases and the J gene end by 4 bases; junction bases not matched to a gene: 7. Germline CDR1 is MDHEN and CDR2 is SYDVKM. The CDR3 sequence is 15 residues long. CDR3 DNA: TGTGCCAGCAGTGCGACAGGGTTGGGCACCGGGGAGCTGTTTTTT. This gives the protein CASSATGLGTGELFF.

This clone has only one observation. The V call is TRBV6-1, the J call TRBJ1-2; D unresolved. Trimming took 3 bases from V and 8 from J, leaving 16 bases between them. This CDR3 is 14 amino acids long. Germline CDR1 reads MNHNS; CDR2 reads SASEGT. CDR3 in amino acids: CASSDLLAGSGYTF. The CDR3 nucleotides are TGTGCCAGCAGTGACCTCCTCGCAGGCAGCGGCTACACCTTC.

The V gene is TRBV28, the J gene TRBJ1-5; 7 bases fit TRBD1. Germline trimming cut 1 base from V and 5 bases from J; bases unmatched to any gene: 2. Germline V lookup: CDR1 MDHEN, CDR2 SYDVKM. This CDR3 is built from 14 residues. The CDR3 spells CASSLYRGYQPQHF. DNA of the CDR3: TGTGCCAGCAGTTTATACAGGGGATATCAGCCCCAGCATTTT.

The V and J genes are TRBV7-3 and TRBJ2-1; D ambiguous. The CDR3 sequence is 13 residues long. Trimming removed 3 bases at V and 5 bases at J, with 8 bases between. Germline assignment: CDR1 SGHTA and CDR2 FQGTGA. The CDR3 reads CASSFDTHNEQFF. Written as DNA, the CDR3 is TGTGCCAGCAGCTTCGACACCCACAATGAGCAGTTCTTC. The full variable domain, its missing parts supplied by reference TRBV7-3 and TRBJ2-1, is GAGVSQTPSNKVTEKGKYVELRCDPISGHTALYWYRQSLGQGPEFLIYFQGTGAADDSGLPNDRFFAVRPEGSVSTLKIQRTERGDSAVYLCASSFDTHNEQFFGPGTRLTVL.

This chain joins TRBV7-2 and TRBJ2-4; unclear D gene. Germline CDR1 reads SGHTA; CDR2 reads FQGNSA. Trimming took off 1 base at V and 4 bases at J, with 11 bases between the two ends. CDR3 size: 15 residues. CDR3 nucleotides: TGTGCCAGCAGCTTAGGGGCAGCTTTAAAAAACATTCAGTACTTC. It encodes CASSLGAALKNIQYF.

V and J are TRBV6-1 and TRBJ2-7; no firm D call. The CDR3 runs 14 residues. Germline V gene lookup returns CDR1 MNHNS and CDR2 SASEGT. Trimming removed 2 bases at V and 3 bases at J, with 11 bases between. CDR3 sequence (DNA): TGTGCCAGCAGTGAAAGTCCAGAAATCTACGAGCAGTACTTC. Translated, it gives CASSESPEIYEQYF.

This clone was observed a few times. This chain connects TRBV6-9 to TRBJ1-5; 7 nucleotides line up with TRBD1. This CDR3 region has 12 residues. V lost 4 bases and J lost 9; bases outside the gene matches: 3. CDR1 is MNHGY, CDR2 SVAAGI, per germline. CDR3 sequence: CASSLGQPPQHF. In nucleotides, the CDR3 is TGTGCCAGCAGTTTGGGACAGCCGCCCCAGCATTTT.

The CDR3 spells CASSLVAGGNNEQFF. Written as DNA, the CDR3 is TGTGCCAGCAGCTTAGTAGCGGGAGGGAACAATGAGCAGTTCTTC. The rearrangement uses TRBV13 and TRBJ2-1, with TRBD2 matching 11 bases. The CDR3 extends over 15 amino acids. V was pared by 1 base and J by 5 bases, with 1 base of the junction left unmatched. The germline V gene has CDR1 PRHDT and CDR2 FYEKMQ (reference sequence).

V is TRBV4-2 and J is TRBJ1-1; TRBD1 agrees at 8 bases. The CDR3 spans 16 residues. Per germline, CDR1 LGHNA and CDR2 YNFKEQ. With V trimmed by 2 bases and J by 1 base, 6 bases remained unmatched. CDR3 sequence: CASSQISGGSNTEAFF. Written as DNA, the CDR3 is TGTGCCAGCAGCCAAATATCAGGGGGCTCGAACACTGAAGCTTTCTTT.

The chain combines TRBV11-2 with TRBJ2-3, with 11 bases lining up with TRBD2. Trimming took 1 base from V and 6 from J; bases not matched to a gene: 9. Germline assignment: CDR1 SGHAT and CDR2 FQNNGV. This CDR3 spans 17 amino acids. CDR3 in amino acids: CASSLGVAGGRSDTQYF. DNA for the CDR3: TGTGCCAGCAGCTTAGGAGTAGCGGGAGGGCGGAGTGATACGCAGTATTTT.

This sequence joins TRBV4-2 and TRBJ1-2, with D unresolved. Trimming left V 5 bases short and J 0 bases short, with 16 bases between. CDR3 length: 16 residues. Germline V CDR1 and CDR2: LGHNA, YNFKEQ. CDR3 loop: CASSSNLNNPNYGYTF. DNA of the CDR3: TGTGCCAGCAGCTCGAATTTGAACAACCCTAACTATGGCTACACCTTC.

With regard to this clone: Within the sample, other DNA sequences also encode this same CDR3. The chain is built from TRBV28 and TRBJ2-1; 7 bases map to TRBD2. Per germline, CDR1 MDHEN and CDR2 SYDVKM. CDR3 length: 13 residues. After removal of 2 bases from V and 6 bases from J, the junction contained 1 base not matched to a gene. CDR3 sequence: CASSLAGVNEQFF. The CDR3 nucleotides are TGTGCCAGCAGTTTAGCGGGAGTCAATGAGCAGTTCTTC.

This clone was recorded a few times. The J gene is TRBJ2-7, the V gene TRBV12-3 or TRBV12-4, with 9 bases that match TRBD2. The junction had 3 bases not matched to a gene; V was cut back by 3 bases and J by 6 bases. The CDR3 has 13 amino acids. CDR3 amino acids: CASSFGTSSEQYF. CDR3 coding DNA: TGTGCCAGCAGTTTTGGGACTAGCAGCGAGCAGTACTTC.

This chain connects TRBV3-1 (or the pseudogene TRBV3-2) to TRBJ1-1; D unresolved. Germline loops: CDR1 LGHDT, CDR2 YNNKEL (reference sequence). The ends were cut back, 5 bases at V and 2 bases at J, with 9 bases in the middle. This CDR3 spans 13 amino acids. The CDR3 spells CASSSTSNTEAFF. CDR3 DNA sequence: TGTGCCAGCAGCTCCACGAGTAACACTGAAGCTTTCTTT.

V and J are TRBV3-1 (or the pseudogene TRBV3-2) and TRBJ1-1; D perhaps matches TRBD1 (5 bases). Per germline, CDR1 LGHDT and CDR2 YNNKEL (reference sequence). This CDR3 has 12 residues. Trimming left V 4 bases short and J 8 bases short, with 11 bases between. CDR3 protein: CASSLGGREAFF. The CDR3 DNA follows: TGTGCCAGCAGCCTCGGGGGACGGGAAGCTTTCTTT.

The CDR3 bases are TGTGCCAGCAGCCGAACAGGGGACGAGCAGTACTTC. It specifies CASSRTGDEQYF. The genes are TRBV7-3 and TRBJ2-7; 7 nucleotides agree with TRBD1. The CDR3 covers 12 residues. With V trimmed by 5 bases and J by 5 bases, 3 bases remained unmatched. CDR1 is SGHTA and CDR2 is FQGTGA in the germline V gene.

CDR3 amino acids: CASSRDRSFAGELFF. The DNA for the CDR3 is TGTGCCAGTTCACGGGACAGAAGCTTCGCCGGGGAGCTGTTTTTT. V is TRBV27 and J is TRBJ2-2; 7 bases line up with TRBD1. Losses at the gene ends were 9 bases for V and 6 bases for J; bases not matched to a gene: 13. Germline CDR1 is MNHEY and CDR2 is SMNVEV (reference sequence). This CDR3 spans 15 amino acids.

The chain has TRBV5-1 and TRBJ2-2; 13 bases match TRBD2. V gave up 4 bases and J gave up 4 bases; unmatched junction bases: 4. The germline V gene encodes CDR1 SGHRS and CDR2 YFSETQ. The CDR3 is 16 amino acids. CDR3 coding DNA: TGCGCCAGCAGCGCTGGACTAGCGGGAGTCACCGGGGAGCTGTTTTTT. Protein sequence: CASSAGLAGVTGELFF. Complete variable domain (other parts from reference TRBV5-1 and TRBJ2-2): KAGVTQTPRYLIKTRGQQVTLSCSPISGHRSVSWYQQTPGQGLQFLFEYFSETQRNKGNFPGRFSGRQFSNSRSEMNVSTLELGDSALYLCASSAGLAGVTGELFFGEGSRLTVL.

This clone appeared once. This chain connects TRBV3-1 (or the pseudogene TRBV3-2) to TRBJ2-2, with 8 positions matching TRBD1. The CDR3 is 16 amino acids. With 1 base clipped from V and 4 bases from J, the junction kept 5 bases outside the gene matches. Germline V gene lookup returns CDR1 LGHDT and CDR2 YNNKEL (reference sequence). CDR3 in amino acids: CASSQARTGLTGELFF. The CDR3 DNA follows: TGTGCCAGCAGCCAAGCGCGGACAGGGCTCACCGGGGAGCTGTTTTTT.